The rows below give T cell receptor beta chains drawn from one sample of a study of T cell responses to AZD1222 COVID-19 vaccine. The assay was immunoSEQ multiplex PCR, and TCRdb's table has in-frame clones only and misses some. The data hold about 100,000 clones, with more than 85% observed a single time. The source material was peripheral blood, sampled on day 0 of AZD1222 vaccination. The receptors come from an adult in good health. CDR3s include the opening cysteine and the closing phenylalanine or tryptophan. Fields, in order: D gene, clone size, V gene, J gene, CDR3 protein, CDR3 DNA. D genes are given only for firm matches. Some rows mark clone size as missing; the rest say once, few, many or name a class of expanded clone.

d_call: .; clone_size: .; v_call: TRBV19; j_call: TRBJ2-7; cdr3_aa: CASSKGLPGYEQYF; cdr3_nt: TGTGCCAGTAGTAAGGGCCTCCCGGGGTACGAGCAGTACTTC
d_call: TRBD1; clone_size: .; v_call: TRBV7-8; j_call: TRBJ2-7; cdr3_aa: CASSQGQVWARSYEQYF; cdr3_nt: TGTGCCAGCAGCCAGGGACAGGTTTGGGCACGGTCCTACGAGCAGTACTTC
d_call: .; clone_size: once; v_call: TRBV28; j_call: TRBJ1-6; cdr3_aa: CASTNPGSPLHF; cdr3_nt: TGTGCCAGCACCAACCCGGGTTCACCCCTCCACTTT
d_call: .; clone_size: .; v_call: TRBV6-5; j_call: TRBJ2-1; cdr3_aa: CASRRSAGLDNEQFF; cdr3_nt: TGTGCCAGCAGGCGGTCTGCGGGCTTGGACAATGAGCAGTTCTTC
d_call: TRBD1; clone_size: .; v_call: TRBV6-2/TRBV6-3; j_call: TRBJ1-5; cdr3_aa: CASSYSHDRGSQPQHF; cdr3_nt: TGTGCCAGCAGTTACTCACATGACAGGGGGTCTCAGCCCCAGCATTTT
d_call: .; clone_size: .; v_call: TRBV10-3; j_call: TRBJ1-1; cdr3_aa: CAISEGNEAFF; cdr3_nt: TGTGCCATCAGTGAGGGAAATGAAGCTTTCTTT
d_call: TRBD1; clone_size: .; v_call: TRBV3-1/TRBV3-2; j_call: TRBJ2-7; cdr3_aa: CASSQDAQGAYEQYF; cdr3_nt: TGTGCCAGCAGCCAAGATGCACAGGGGGCATACGAGCAGTACTTC
d_call: TRBD1; clone_size: .; v_call: TRBV27; j_call: TRBJ1-4; cdr3_aa: CASSPGDSTNEKLFF; cdr3_nt: TGTGCCAGCAGTCCGGGGGACAGCACTAATGAAAAACTGTTTTTT
d_call: TRBD1; clone_size: .; v_call: TRBV28; j_call: TRBJ1-3; cdr3_aa: CASKKGTANIYF; cdr3_nt: TGTGCCAGCAAAAAAGGGACAGCCAACATATATTTT
d_call: TRBD1; clone_size: .; v_call: TRBV18; j_call: TRBJ2-3; cdr3_aa: CASSPPTGWDTQYF; cdr3_nt: TGTGCCAGCTCACCCCCGACAGGGTGGGATACGCAGTATTTT
d_call: .; clone_size: .; v_call: TRBV30; j_call: TRBJ1-1; cdr3_aa: CAWSVQVNTEAFF; cdr3_nt: TGTGCCTGGAGTGTACAAGTGAACACTGAAGCTTTCTTT
d_call: TRBD2; clone_size: .; v_call: TRBV6-4; j_call: TRBJ2-1; cdr3_aa: CASSDSSGGANEQFF; cdr3_nt: TGTGCCAGCAGTGACTCTAGCGGGGGGGCCAATGAGCAGTTCTTC
d_call: .; clone_size: .; v_call: TRBV7-8; j_call: TRBJ1-1; cdr3_aa: CASSLDSQPGSTEAFF; cdr3_nt: TGTGCCAGCAGCTTGGATTCACAGCCAGGGAGCACTGAAGCTTTCTTT
d_call: .; clone_size: .; v_call: TRBV7-9; j_call: TRBJ2-5; cdr3_aa: CASSLEQGRVETQYF; cdr3_nt: TGTGCCAGCAGCTTAGAACAGGGAAGGGTCGAGACCCAGTACTTC
d_call: .; clone_size: .; v_call: TRBV19; j_call: TRBJ1-5; cdr3_aa: CASRKRGEDKPQHF; cdr3_nt: TGTGCCAGTAGAAAGAGAGGGGAGGATAAGCCCCAGCATTTT
d_call: .; clone_size: .; v_call: TRBV9; j_call: TRBJ2-6; cdr3_aa: CASSFQGTLHSGANVLTF; cdr3_nt: TGTGCCAGCAGCTTCCAGGGGACACTACACTCTGGGGCCAACGTCCTGACTTTC
d_call: TRBD1; clone_size: .; v_call: TRBV27; j_call: TRBJ2-5; cdr3_aa: CASSAQMGQVFETQYF; cdr3_nt: TGTGCCAGCAGTGCCCAAATGGGACAGGTTTTCGAGACCCAGTACTTC
d_call: .; clone_size: .; v_call: TRBV2; j_call: TRBJ2-7; cdr3_aa: CASSEGSFYEQYF; cdr3_nt: TGTGCCAGCAGTGAGGGGTCTTTCTACGAGCAGTACTTC
d_call: .; clone_size: once; v_call: TRBV7-6; j_call: TRBJ1-1; cdr3_aa: CASSRRGNTEAFF; cdr3_nt: TGTGCCAGCAGCCGCAGGGGGAACACTGAAGCTTTCTTT
d_call: .; clone_size: .; v_call: TRBV10-3; j_call: TRBJ2-7; cdr3_aa: CAISPGPTYEQYF; cdr3_nt: TGTGCCATCAGTCCGGGACCAACCTACGAGCAGTACTTC
d_call: .; clone_size: .; v_call: TRBV28; j_call: TRBJ2-5; cdr3_aa: CASSSLRETQYF; cdr3_nt: TGTGCCAGCAGTTCATTACGGGAGACCCAGTACTTC
d_call: .; clone_size: .; v_call: TRBV12-5; j_call: TRBJ1-5; cdr3_aa: CASGLSLPRDQPQHF; cdr3_nt: TGTGCTAGTGGTTTGTCACTCCCTAGGGATCAGCCCCAGCATTTT
d_call: TRBD2; clone_size: .; v_call: TRBV5-1; j_call: TRBJ2-1; cdr3_aa: CASSLQLAGGNEQFF; cdr3_nt: TGCGCCAGCAGCTTGCAACTAGCGGGAGGAAATGAGCAGTTCTTC
d_call: .; clone_size: .; v_call: TRBV13; j_call: TRBJ2-3; cdr3_aa: CASTVGAGDTDTQYF; cdr3_nt: TGTGCCAGCACCGTTGGGGCAGGGGACACAGATACGCAGTATTTT
d_call: TRBD1; clone_size: once; v_call: TRBV30; j_call: TRBJ1-6; cdr3_aa: CAWSKNQGDGSPLHF; cdr3_nt: TGTGCCTGGAGTAAAAACCAGGGGGATGGTTCACCCCTCCACTTT
d_call: .; clone_size: .; v_call: TRBV5-6; j_call: TRBJ1-2; cdr3_aa: CASSPEYGWGYGYTF; cdr3_nt: TGTGCCAGCAGCCCGGAATATGGATGGGGCTATGGCTACACCTTC
d_call: TRBD1; clone_size: .; v_call: TRBV24-1; j_call: TRBJ2-1; cdr3_aa: CATSSSGGREQFF; cdr3_nt: TGTGCCACCAGTTCATCAGGGGGCAGAGAGCAGTTCTTC
d_call: TRBD2; clone_size: .; v_call: TRBV9; j_call: TRBJ2-7; cdr3_aa: CASSLGLADSYEQYF; cdr3_nt: TGTGCCAGCAGCTTGGGACTAGCGGACTCCTACGAGCAGTACTTC
d_call: TRBD1; clone_size: once; v_call: TRBV9; j_call: TRBJ1-1; cdr3_aa: CASSVHTGTGTEAFF; cdr3_nt: TGTGCCAGCAGCGTACACACCGGGACAGGTACAGAAGCTTTCTTT
d_call: .; clone_size: .; v_call: TRBV30; j_call: TRBJ2-5; cdr3_aa: CALGGGETQYF; cdr3_nt: TGTGCTCTGGGAGGGGGAGAGACCCAGTACTTC
d_call: TRBD2; clone_size: .; v_call: TRBV27; j_call: TRBJ2-7; cdr3_aa: CASSFILAGVRSEQYF; cdr3_nt: TGTGCCAGCAGTTTTATACTAGCGGGAGTTAGGAGCGAGCAGTACTTC
d_call: .; clone_size: .; v_call: TRBV5-6; j_call: TRBJ2-2; cdr3_aa: CASSLTERAAGELFF; cdr3_nt: TGTGCCAGCAGCTTGACCGAGCGGGCGGCCGGGGAGCTGTTTTTT
d_call: TRBD1; clone_size: .; v_call: TRBV18; j_call: TRBJ2-2; cdr3_aa: CASSQGQGAGELFF; cdr3_nt: TGTGCCAGCTCACAGGGACAGGGAGCCGGGGAGCTGTTTTTT
d_call: .; clone_size: .; v_call: TRBV29-1; j_call: TRBJ1-1; cdr3_aa: CSVWTVAEAFF; cdr3_nt: TGCAGCGTTTGGACGGTTGCCGAAGCTTTCTTT
d_call: TRBD1; clone_size: .; v_call: TRBV30; j_call: TRBJ1-4; cdr3_aa: CAWRPGTGMPTNEKLFF; cdr3_nt: TGTGCCTGGAGACCCGGGACAGGCATGCCAACTAATGAAAAACTGTTTTTT
d_call: .; clone_size: .; v_call: TRBV20-1; j_call: TRBJ2-7; cdr3_aa: CSARGRDEQYF; cdr3_nt: TGCAGTGCTAGGGGGCGGGACGAGCAGTACTTC
d_call: .; clone_size: .; v_call: TRBV24-1; j_call: TRBJ1-5; cdr3_aa: CATSVNRGNQPQHF; cdr3_nt: TGTGCCACCAGTGTCAACAGGGGCAATCAGCCCCAGCATTTT
d_call: .; clone_size: .; v_call: TRBV21-1; j_call: TRBJ2-1; cdr3_aa: CASSKGGQGVENEQFF; cdr3_nt: TGTGCCAGCAGCAAAGGGGGGCAGGGTGTGGAAAATGAGCAGTTCTTC
d_call: .; clone_size: .; v_call: TRBV7-6; j_call: TRBJ2-3; cdr3_aa: CASSVSRLNTDTQYF; cdr3_nt: TGTGCCAGCAGTGTTTCGCGTTTAAACACAGATACGCAGTATTTT
d_call: .; clone_size: .; v_call: TRBV18; j_call: TRBJ2-5; cdr3_aa: CASSGGRQETQYF; cdr3_nt: TGTGCCAGCTCAGGGGGTCGGCAAGAGACCCAGTACTTC
d_call: .; clone_size: .; v_call: TRBV19; j_call: TRBJ1-4; cdr3_aa: CASTWVANEKLFF; cdr3_nt: TGTGCCAGTACGTGGGTGGCTAATGAAAAACTGTTTTTT
d_call: TRBD2; clone_size: .; v_call: TRBV19; j_call: TRBJ2-3; cdr3_aa: CASSIQASGATDTQYF; cdr3_nt: TGTGCCAGTAGTATTCAGGCTAGCGGGGCTACAGATACGCAGTATTTT
d_call: .; clone_size: once; v_call: TRBV11-2; j_call: TRBJ1-1; cdr3_aa: CASSLGAGLTTEAFF; cdr3_nt: TGTGCCAGCAGCTTAGGGGCAGGGTTAACCACTGAAGCTTTCTTT